This is a list of T cell receptor beta chains from one sample in a study of blood T cell repertoires in COVID-19. Only in-frame clones appear in the TCRdb table, and some are missing; sequencing was by immunoSEQ multiplex PCR. The sample includes 100,000 or so clones, around four fifths seen only once; the top ten take about an eighth. The specimen was peripheral blood. The source of these receptors is a woman between 65 and 79 years old with active or convalescent COVID-19. The CDR3 runs from the conserved cysteine through the conserved F or W. The order of the fields is D gene, J gene, clone size, V gene, CDR3 protein, CDR3 DNA. A D gene is named only where the DNA matches it firmly. Only some rows state a clone size, as once, few, many or a class for expanded clones.

NA TRBJ1-2 NA TRBV10-3 CAISEFIDGYTF TGTGCCATCAGTGAATTTATAGATGGCTACACCTTC
TRBD1 TRBJ1-2 NA TRBV5-1 CASSLTGGSDYGYTF TGCGCCAGCAGCTTGACAGGGGGTTCGGACTATGGCTACACCTTC
TRBD1 TRBJ2-7 NA TRBV24-1 CATSDGQEWEEQYF TGTGCCACCAGTGATGGACAGGAGTGGGAAGAGCAGTACTTC
TRBD1 TRBJ1-5 NA TRBV7-2 CASSLALGQGNQPQHF TGTGCCAGCAGCTTAGCGCTTGGACAGGGTAATCAGCCCCAGCATTTT
TRBD1 TRBJ1-1 once TRBV4-3 CASSQTYGQGTEAFF TGCGCCAGCAGCCAAACTTACGGACAGGGCACTGAAGCTTTCTTT
TRBD2 TRBJ2-1 NA TRBV6-5 CASRKRAGTYNEQFF TGTGCCAGCAGAAAGCGAGCGGGGACCTACAATGAGCAGTTCTTC
NA TRBJ1-1 NA TRBV5-4 CASSLKSAGDTEAFF TGTGCCAGCAGCTTGAAATCCGCAGGGGACACTGAAGCTTTCTTT
TRBD1 TRBJ1-3 few TRBV28 CASRGQHSGNTIYF TGTGCCAGCAGGGGACAGCACTCTGGAAACACCATATATTTT
NA TRBJ1-1 NA TRBV3-1/TRBV3-2 CASSQVGGGAFF TGTGCCAGCAGCCAAGTGGGAGGGGGAGCTTTCTTT
TRBD1 TRBJ2-5 once TRBV5-1 CASSPSTGAAETQYF TGCGCCAGCAGCCCATCGACAGGGGCAGCAGAGACCCAGTACTTC